A single sample gave rise to the 21 T cell receptor beta chains below, sequenced in a study of blood T cells in healthy people across ages. Combining a sample-barcoded 5' primer with a J-beta primer mix, a second PCR ran for roughly 6 to 12 cycles. TCRdb fed the 5' RACE reads into MiXCR, producing one record per CDR3 protein. The repertoire holds hundreds of thousands of distinct CDR3 sequences, with 55% to 70% as singletons. The specimen sequenced was blood. The origin of the receptors is a man younger than 40 in good health.

The chain employs TRBV20-1 and TRBJ2-7; a weak D match, TRBD2 (6 bases). CDR1 and CDR2 (germline): DFQATT, SNEGSKA (reference sequence). The CDR3 is 14 residues long. Trimming left V 3 bases short and J 2 bases short, with 14 bases between. The CDR3 is CSASGTLLPYEQYF. CDR3 DNA sequence: TGCAGTGCTAGCGGGACTCTATTACCCTACGAGCAGTACTTC.

This sequence joins TRBV7-2 and TRBJ2-1; D is possibly TRBD1 (5 bases). Germline CDR1 reads SGHTA; CDR2 reads FQGNSA. The CDR3 consists of 11 residues. The germline V and J ends were trimmed by 5 bases and 12 bases, with 11 bases remaining between them. This CDR3 is CASSPSRGQFF. CDR3 nucleotides: TGTGCCAGCAGCCCCTCAAGGGGGCAGTTCTTC.

This clonotype was counted only a few times. J is TRBJ2-5 and V is TRBV7-2, with D tentatively TRBD2 (6 bases). The V gene's germline CDR1 is SGHTA and CDR2 FQGNSA. Between the trimmed V and J ends, which lost 5 bases and 2 bases, there was a span of 12 bases. There are 14 residues in the CDR3. The CDR3 DNA follows: TGTGCCAGCAGCGTTAGGAGGGGACAAGAGACCCAGTACTTC. Its protein is CASSVRRGQETQYF.

The chain recombines TRBV6-1 with TRBJ2-5, with D perhaps matching TRBD2 (6 bases). Germline-derived CDR1 and CDR2 are MNHNS and SASEGT. CDR3 size: 13 residues. V was shortened by 4 bases and J by 10 bases, with 16 bases between the two germline ends. CDR3 sequence reads: CASSVRGELGQYF. In nucleotides, the CDR3 is TGTGCCAGCAGTGTGCGGGGTGAGCTAGGCCAGTACTTC.

This clonotype was seen a single time. The chain uses TRBV30 and TRBJ2-1; D is undetermined. Germline lookup yields CDR1 GTSNPN and CDR2 SVGIG (reference sequence). This CDR3 is built from 12 residues. V was shortened by 5 bases and J by 5 bases, with 10 bases between the two germline ends. The CDR3 nucleotides are TGTGCCTGGGTTGGTTACGACAATGAGCAGTTCTTC. Amino acids: CAWVGYDNEQFF. The complete variable domain, with remaining parts taken from reference TRBV30 and TRBJ2-1, reads SQTIHQWPATLVQPVGSPLSLECTVEGTSNPNLYWYRQAAGRGLQLLFYSVGIGQISSEVPQNLSASRPQDRQFILSSKKLLLSDSGFYLCAWVGYDNEQFFGPGTRLTVL.

This clonotype turned up a few times. The V gene is TRBV4-3, the J gene TRBJ2-3, with a possible D match to TRBD1 (6 bases). Germline V lookup: CDR1 LGHNA, CDR2 YSLEER. The CDR3 consists of 17 residues. With 3 bases removed from V and 0 bases from J, the gap between germline ends came to 16 bases. Here the CDR3 DNA reads TGCGCCAGCAGCCATAGTCTCAGGGGTCATAGCACAGATACGCAGTATTTT. It specifies CASSHSLRGHSTDTQYF.

The chain couples TRBV4-3 to TRBJ1-4; a possible D gene is TRBD1 (6 bases). In germline, CDR1 is LGHNA, CDR2 YSLEER. The CDR3 length is 17 residues. V lost 5 bases to trimming and J lost 8 bases, with 24 bases between them. The CDR3 sequence is CASSRSRTGSWIEKLFF. The CDR3, as DNA: TGCGCCAGCAGCAGAAGTCGCACAGGGAGCTGGATCGAAAAACTGTTTTTT.

The chain links TRBV20-1 to TRBJ2-3, with 8 bases matching TRBD1. J gave up 2 bases and V 1 base, and 5 bases lay outside the gene matches. The CDR3 has 15 amino acids. Germline loops: CDR1 DFQATT, CDR2 SNEGSKA (reference sequence). The CDR3 DNA reads TGCAGTGCTAGAGGGGACAGGAAGAACACAGATACGCAGTATTTT. Its translation is CSARGDRKNTDTQYF.

The V and J genes are TRBV29-1 and TRBJ1-1, with D perhaps TRBD1 (6 bases). The germline gives CDR1 SQVTM, CDR2 ANQGSEA. Trimming took 1 base from V and 4 from J, leaving 10 bases between them. The CDR3 runs to 13 residues. The CDR3 DNA follows: TGCAGCGTTGAAGGGTTCAGGGGCACTGAAGCTTTCTTT. Its protein is CSVEGFRGTEAFF.

The chain combines TRBV29-1 with TRBJ2-7, with 9 bases identical to TRBD1. Germline V lookup: CDR1 SQVTM, CDR2 ANQGSEA. CDR3 length: 12 residues. V was pared by 6 bases and J by 2 bases, with 2 bases of the junction left unmatched. CDR3 protein: CSVRDRAYEQYF. The DNA for the CDR3 is TGCAGCGTCCGGGACAGGGCCTACGAGCAGTACTTC.

The chain joins TRBV20-1 to TRBJ2-1; tentatively, D is TRBD1 (6 bases). Trimming took off 7 bases at V and 6 bases at J, with 13 bases between the two ends. In germline, CDR1 is DFQATT, CDR2 SNEGSKA (reference sequence). This CDR3 is built from 12 residues. The CDR3 nucleotides are TGCAGTGGATTGGACAGCCCCAATGAGCAGTTCTTC. It encodes CSGLDSPNEQFF.

V gene TRBV4-1 combines with J gene TRBJ2-1; unclear D gene. CDR1 and CDR2 (germline): MGHRA, YSYEKL. This CDR3 contains 16 residues. V lost 0 bases, J lost 0 bases, and 9 bases lay in between. Here the CDR3 DNA reads TGCGCCAGCAGCCAAGAGGCACAGAACTCCTACAATGAGCAGTTCTTC. Residues: CASSQEAQNSYNEQFF.

The chain uses TRBV7-9 and TRBJ2-7; no firm D call. The end of the DNA aligns better with TRBJ2-5, so the J call may be wrong. Germline V gene sequence: CDR1 SEHNR, CDR2 FQNEAQ (reference sequence). There are 16 residues in the CDR3. The CDR3 coding sequence is TGTGCCAGCAGCTTAGCTGAACATCGGAATTCCGAGACCCAGTACTTC. It codes for CASSLAEHRNSETQYF.

This clonotype has a handful of counts. The chain carries TRBV29-1 and TRBJ1-1; the D gene is possibly TRBD1 (5 bases). The CDR3 has 11 residues. CDR1 SQVTM and CDR2 ANQGSEA come from the germline V gene. V was trimmed by 7 bases and J by 4 bases, leaving 10 bases between them. The CDR3 region is CSGDWGTEAFF. The DNA of the CDR3 is TGCAGCGGGGACTGGGGCACTGAAGCTTTCTTT. The whole variable domain, filled in from reference TRBV29-1 and TRBJ1-1, reads SAVISQKPSRDICQRGTSLTIQCQVDSQVTMMFWYRQQPGQSLTLIATANQGSEATYESGFVIDKFPISRPNLTFSTLTVSNMSPEDSSIYLCSGDWGTEAFFGQGTRLTVV.

The chain employs TRBV6-2 or TRBV6-3 and TRBJ1-1; D remains unclear. V was pared by 7 bases and J by 0 bases, with 9 bases between. Germline V gene sequence: CDR1 MNHEY, CDR2 SVGEGT. The CDR3 loop spans 13 amino acids. CDR3 DNA sequence: TGTGCCAGCACCGAAGCCGTGAACACTGAAGCTTTCTTT. Its translation: CASTEAVNTEAFF.

This clonotype was counted once. The chain carries TRBV5-1 and TRBJ2-5; a possible D gene is TRBD1 (5 bases). V lost 6 bases, J lost 4 bases, and 13 bases lay in between. The germline V gene has CDR1 SGHRS and CDR2 YFSETQ. This CDR3 has 13 amino acids. CDR3 amino acids: CASIPDQGETQYF. The CDR3 DNA reads TGCGCCAGCATCCCCGATCAGGGAGAGACCCAGTACTTC.

This clonotype came up a few times. This rearrangement joins TRBV4-2 to TRBJ2-4; 7 bases align to TRBD2. With the DNA end fitting TRBJ2-7 better, the J assignment may be wrong. The germline V gene has CDR1 LGHNA and CDR2 YNFKEQ. This CDR3 is built from 16 residues. This CDR3 is CASSQKRGLKIDEQYF. The CDR3 DNA is TGTGCCAGCAGCCAAAAGCGGGGACTCAAGATCGACGAGCAGTACTTC.

The sample holds one count of this clonotype. The rearrangement links TRBV12-3 or TRBV12-4 to TRBJ2-6; 8 nucleotides line up with TRBD1. The CDR3 sequence is 17 residues long. Unmatched junction bases numbered 6, after V lost 5 bases and J lost 0 bases. CDR3 nucleotides: TGTGCCAGCAGTGGGACAGGTTTAGCCTCTGGGGCCAACGTCCTGACTTTC. Its translation is CASSGTGLASGANVLTF.

The chain recombines TRBV10-3 with TRBJ1-2, with D maybe TRBD1 (5 bases). V gave up 8 bases and J gave up 8 bases, with 21 bases separating them. The CDR3 is 14 residues long. Germline V lookup: CDR1 ENHRY, CDR2 SYGVKD. The CDR3 nucleotides read TGTGCCATCGCCACCGTGTCGGAGAGGGGCGGCTACACCTTC. It is translated as CAIATVSERGGYTF.

The chain carries TRBV7-2 and TRBJ2-7; TRBD2 agrees at 9 bases. Germline CDR1 and CDR2: SGHTA and FQGNSA. Trimming cost V 4 bases and J 2 bases; bases outside gene matches: 6. This CDR3 has 15 amino acids. CDR3 loop: CASSSRLADTYEQYF. The CDR3 bases are TGTGCCAGCAGCTCAAGACTAGCGGACACCTACGAGCAGTACTTC.

The rearrangement uses TRBV6-5 and TRBJ2-1; D might be TRBD1 (5 bases). Germline values: CDR1 MNHEY, CDR2 SVGAGI. The V end was cut by 6 bases, the J end by 6 bases, with 18 bases between. CDR3 length equals 15 residues. The CDR3 sequence: CASSLSTTGGNEQFF. The DNA for the CDR3 is TGTGCCAGCAGCCTTTCAACCACAGGTGGCAATGAGCAGTTCTTC.